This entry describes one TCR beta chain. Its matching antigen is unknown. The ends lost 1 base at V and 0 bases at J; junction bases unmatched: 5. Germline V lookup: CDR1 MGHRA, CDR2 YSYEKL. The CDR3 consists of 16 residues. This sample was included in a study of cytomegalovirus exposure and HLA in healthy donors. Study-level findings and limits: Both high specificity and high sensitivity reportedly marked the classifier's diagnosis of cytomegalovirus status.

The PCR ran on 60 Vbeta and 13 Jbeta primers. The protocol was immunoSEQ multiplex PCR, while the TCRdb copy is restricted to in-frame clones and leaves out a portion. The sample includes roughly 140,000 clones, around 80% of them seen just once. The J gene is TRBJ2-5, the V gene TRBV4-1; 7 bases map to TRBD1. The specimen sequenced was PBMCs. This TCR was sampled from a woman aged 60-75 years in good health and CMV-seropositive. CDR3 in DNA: TGCGCCAGCAGCCAAGCACAGGGGCATAACCAAGAGACCCAGTACTTC. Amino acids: CASSQAQGHNQETQYF.